The 14 T cell receptor beta chains presented below share a single source sample, sequenced in a study of lymphopenia after photon versus proton radiotherapy. The protocol was immunoSEQ multiplex PCR, while the TCRdb copy is restricted to in-frame clones and leaves out a portion. The table has some 25,000 clones, around four fifths seen once. The sample here was peripheral blood, taken from a patient treated with proton-based radiotherapy. These receptor sequences come from a woman aged 70-85 years with pancreatic cancer.

A single count supports this clone. The V call is TRBV5-4, the J call TRBJ1-1; D remains ambiguous. This CDR3 spans 14 amino acids. The germline CDR1 and CDR2 sequences are SGHNT and YYREEE (reference sequence). V was shortened by 2 bases and J by 4 bases, with 12 bases between the two germline ends. CDR3 sequence: CASSLDAGGTEAFF. DNA of the CDR3: TGTGCCAGCAGCTTAGACGCGGGAGGCACTGAAGCTTTCTTT.

The chain is built from TRBV7-9 and TRBJ2-2; 7 bases match TRBD1. The CDR3 has 17 residues. Per germline, CDR1 SEHNR and CDR2 FQNEAQ (reference sequence). V shed 5 bases and J 0 bases; nucleotides not matched to a gene: 9. The CDR3 DNA reads as TGTGCCAGCAGCCCCCGCAGGGGGACCTCGAACACCGGGGAGCTGTTTTTT. This encodes CASSPRRGTSNTGELFF.

The V call is TRBV4-2, the J call TRBJ2-7; D ambiguous. The CDR3 contains 11 residues. The V end was cut by 5 bases, the J end by 2 bases, with 4 bases between. From germline, CDR1 is LGHNA and CDR2 YNFKEQ. The CDR3: CASSSTYEQYF. The CDR3 nucleotides are TGTGCCAGCAGCAGTACCTACGAGCAGTACTTC.

On this clone itself: A far larger clone differs by one base, so this is likely a read error. The chain uses TRBV5-5 and TRBJ2-2, with a weak D call TRBD2 (7 bases). In germline, CDR1 is SGHKS, CDR2 YYEKEE (reference sequence). Trimming pared 4 bases from V and 7 bases from J, leaving 23 bases between. This CDR3 spans 17 amino acids. The CDR3 DNA is TGTGCCAGCAGCCAACAAGCGGGGCCAGAGGGGGGCGGGGAGCTGTTTTTT. Translation gives CASSQQAGPEGGGELFF.

The CDR3 sequence is CASSRGGGPQHF. CDR3 nucleotides: TGTGCCAGCAGCCGAGGGGGGGGGCCCCAGCATTTT. V is TRBV7-2 and J is TRBJ1-5, with a weak D call TRBD1 (6 bases). Per the germline V gene, CDR1 is SGHTA and CDR2 is FQGNSA. The V gene lost 5 bases and the J gene lost 9 bases, with 11 bases spanning the gap. CDR3 length: 12 amino acids.

V and J are TRBV5-4 and TRBJ2-3; no firm D call. CDR3 length equals 13 residues. V was pared by 1 base and J by 6 bases, with 9 bases between. The germline CDR1 and CDR2 sequences are SGHNT and YYREEE (reference sequence). The CDR3 reads CASSLPEADTQYF. CDR3 coding DNA: TGTGCCAGCAGCTTGCCAGAGGCCGATACGCAGTATTTT.

The V and J genes are TRBV2 and TRBJ2-2; 11 bases fit TRBD2. This CDR3 has 15 amino acids. V lost 6 bases and J lost 4; bases outside the gene matches: 4. Germline-derived CDR1 and CDR2 are SNHLY and FYNNEI. The CDR3 DNA reads as TGTGCCAGCAGCCCGACTAGCGGGACCACCGGGGAGCTGTTTTTT. Protein: CASSPTSGTTGELFF.

The rearrangement uses TRBV19 and TRBJ1-3; no firm D call. Germline assignment: CDR1 LNHDA and CDR2 SQIVND (reference sequence). The V and J ends lost 1 base and 1 base respectively, with 14 bases between them. CDR3 length equals 17 residues. The CDR3 DNA reads TGTGCCAGTAGTATAGTCAGCAGGAGGCAATCTGGAAACACCATATATTTT. Translating gives CASSIVSRRQSGNTIYF.

The chain links TRBV5-6 to TRBJ1-2, with 7 positions matching TRBD1. Germline V gene lookup returns CDR1 SGHDT and CDR2 YYEEEE. This CDR3 has 13 amino acids. The V gene end was trimmed by 3 bases and the J gene end by 4 bases; junction bases not matched to a gene: 3. CDR3 protein: CASSSTGFYGYTF. The CDR3 coding sequence is TGTGCCAGCAGCTCGACAGGGTTCTATGGCTACACCTTC.

The rearrangement links TRBV6-1 to TRBJ2-6, with no clear D. V was shortened by 8 bases and J by 2 bases, with 10 bases between the two germline ends. Germline V gives CDR1 MNHNS, CDR2 SASEGT. This CDR3 comprises 14 residues. For the CDR3, the DNA is TGTGCCAGCTGGTCTGCGGCTGGGGCCAACGTCCTGACTTTC. Protein: CASWSAAGANVLTF.

This chain joins TRBV9 and TRBJ2-2; 7 nucleotides match TRBD1. The CDR3 covers 14 residues. The V and J ends lost 2 bases and 3 bases, in that order; junction bases with no gene match: 1. Germline V lookup: CDR1 SGDLS, CDR2 YYNGEE. CDR3 amino acids: CASSVRGHTGELFF. Here the CDR3 DNA reads TGTGCCAGCAGCGTTAGGGGGCACACCGGGGAGCTGTTTTTT. Variable domain in full (rest from reference TRBV9 and TRBJ2-2): DSGVTQTPKHLITATGQRVTLRCSPRSGDLSVYWYQQSLDQGLQFLIQYYNGEERAKGNILERFSAQQFPDLHSELNLSSLELGDSALYFCASSVRGHTGELFFGEGSRLTVL.

The V and J genes are TRBV18 and TRBJ2-7, with no clear D. Germline assignment: CDR1 KGHSH and CDR2 LQKENI. V shed 0 bases and J shed 5 bases, with 8 bases lying between them. This CDR3 has 13 residues. CDR3 in DNA: TGTGCCAGCTCACCACCGTCGCAGGACGAGCAGTACTTC. Its protein product is CASSPPSQDEQYF.

The chain has TRBV5-4 and TRBJ1-2; possible D gene TRBD1, 6 bases. The CDR3 extends over 11 amino acids. Trimming cost V 3 bases and J 8 bases, with 8 bases left between them. Germline CDR1 SGHNT, CDR2 YYREEE (reference sequence). The DNA of the CDR3 is TGTGCCAGCAGCTCCGGACAGGGCTACACCTTC. Amino acid sequence: CASSSGQGYTF.

The chain uses TRBV5-1 and TRBJ2-3; TRBD1 matches 7 bases. The V gene's germline CDR1 is SGHRS and CDR2 YFSETQ. The V and J ends lost 4 bases and 7 bases, in that order; junction bases with no gene match: 12. The CDR3 spans 15 residues. CDR3 residues: CASSVQGKAQNTQYF. The CDR3 region has the DNA TGCGCCAGCAGCGTACAGGGGAAAGCGCAGAATACGCAGTATTTT.